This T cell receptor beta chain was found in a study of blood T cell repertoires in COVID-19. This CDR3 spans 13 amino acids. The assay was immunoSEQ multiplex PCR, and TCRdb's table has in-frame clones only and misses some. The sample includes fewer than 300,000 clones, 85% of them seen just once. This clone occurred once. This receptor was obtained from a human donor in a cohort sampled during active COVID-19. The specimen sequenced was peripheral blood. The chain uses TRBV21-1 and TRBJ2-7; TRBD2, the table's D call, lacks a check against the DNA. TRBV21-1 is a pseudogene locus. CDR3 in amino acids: CASGLFFSYEQYF. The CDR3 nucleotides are TGTGCCAGCGGACTCTTCTTCTCCTACGAGCAGTACTTC.